This is a list of T cell receptor beta chains from one sample in a study of blood T cell repertoires in COVID-19. Clones were read by immunoSEQ multiplex PCR, and TCRdb kept only the in-frame ones, dropping some. The table includes some 200,000 clones, about three quarters detected once. The sample consisted of peripheral blood. Every receptor here comes from a woman in her 70s with acute or convalescent COVID-19. The conserved cysteine and the conserved F or W are not part of the CDR3 here.

v_call: TRBV20-1
j_call: TRBJ1-1
cdr3_aa: SASGVLSEAF

v_call: TRBV28
j_call: TRBJ2-7
cdr3_aa: ASSPTGLAGAYYEQY

v_call: TRBV5-5
j_call: TRBJ2-2
cdr3_aa: ASNYLAGLSGELF

v_call: TRBV4-2
j_call: TRBJ2-2
cdr3_aa: ASSWDLNTGELF

v_call: TRBV5-1
j_call: TRBJ1-2
cdr3_aa: ASRYGGAPPNGYT

v_call: TRBV7-3
j_call: TRBJ2-7
cdr3_aa: ASSPITSYEQY

v_call: TRBV6-1
j_call: TRBJ2-5
cdr3_aa: ASSDNNGVFGETQY

v_call: TRBV28
j_call: TRBJ2-7
cdr3_aa: ASSTSTTSGPYEQY

v_call: TRBV4-1
j_call: TRBJ1-5
cdr3_aa: ASSQEGQGAVNFGQPQH

v_call: TRBV3-1/TRBV3-2
j_call: TRBJ1-4
cdr3_aa: ASSHPLAGRGEKLF

v_call: TRBV2
j_call: TRBJ2-2
cdr3_aa: ATREGTGNTGELF

v_call: TRBV10-3
j_call: TRBJ2-1
cdr3_aa: AIRDSSGRLEQF

v_call: TRBV2
j_call: TRBJ2-2
cdr3_aa: ASSDLAANTGELF

v_call: TRBV7-6
j_call: TRBJ1-3
cdr3_aa: ASSSTIGGDSSGNTIY

v_call: TRBV4-2
j_call: TRBJ2-7
cdr3_aa: ASSQDRIAGGGEQY

v_call: TRBV2
j_call: TRBJ2-1
cdr3_aa: ASRFGGPNEQF

v_call: TRBV2
j_call: TRBJ2-7
cdr3_aa: ASSGRLISYEQY

v_call: TRBV28
j_call: TRBJ2-1
cdr3_aa: ASSLSVHEQF

v_call: TRBV14
j_call: TRBJ2-1
cdr3_aa: ASSRLAGVIYNEQF

v_call: TRBV6-2/TRBV6-3
j_call: TRBJ2-7
cdr3_aa: ASSYEDTLKGSYEQY

v_call: TRBV19
j_call: TRBJ2-1
cdr3_aa: ASSEGLAGGHWWGEQF

v_call: TRBV7-9
j_call: TRBJ2-7
cdr3_aa: ASSSGQGIPPEQY

v_call: TRBV18
j_call: TRBJ2-7
cdr3_aa: ASGHRGSYEQY

v_call: TRBV3-1/TRBV3-2
j_call: TRBJ1-2
cdr3_aa: ASSQASYGYT

v_call: TRBV18
j_call: TRBJ2-6
cdr3_aa: ASSRGAGANVLT

v_call: TRBV20-1
j_call: TRBJ2-4
cdr3_aa: SASGTGKNIQY

v_call: TRBV3-1/TRBV3-2
j_call: TRBJ2-3
cdr3_aa: ASSRRLGARTDTQY

v_call: TRBV3-1/TRBV3-2
j_call: TRBJ2-1
cdr3_aa: ASSPISSGTYNEQF

v_call: TRBV6-1
j_call: TRBJ1-1
cdr3_aa: ASSEAEGEAF

v_call: TRBV4-1
j_call: TRBJ2-1
cdr3_aa: ASSLTSGREQF

v_call: TRBV5-6
j_call: TRBJ2-1
cdr3_aa: ASSLSGGWGF

v_call: TRBV10-2
j_call: TRBJ2-7
cdr3_aa: ASSEGGNSYEQY

v_call: TRBV11-3
j_call: TRBJ2-7
cdr3_aa: ASAPSGAETNSYEQY

v_call: TRBV7-9
j_call: TRBJ1-3
cdr3_aa: ASSVAGQRGNTIY

v_call: TRBV19
j_call: TRBJ1-5
cdr3_aa: ASSIGSAGFLRQPQH

v_call: TRBV19
j_call: TRBJ1-1
cdr3_aa: ASSMGQGFGTEAF

v_call: TRBV7-9
j_call: TRBJ2-5
cdr3_aa: ASSRGQQIETQY

v_call: TRBV5-4
j_call: TRBJ1-3
cdr3_aa: ASSRNLPTDGNTIY

v_call: TRBV5-6
j_call: TRBJ2-5
cdr3_aa: ASSSLALETQY

v_call: TRBV2
j_call: TRBJ1-4
cdr3_aa: ASRSIGEKLF